This T cell receptor (beta chain) was recovered during a study of blood T cell repertoires in COVID-19. Across the whole study: Sites in the United States, Italy and Spain provided acute and convalescent COVID-19 samples. T cells, B-cell-depleted T cells, or PBMCs provided the cDNA or gDNA that served as material.

As originally analysed: Reference gene primer amplification gave nucleated cell count estimates. Profiled with immunoSEQ multiplex PCR; TCRdb holds only in-frame clones, not every one. The V and J calls and clone size were taken over from that table, and D and trimming were inferred from the DNA. Of around 97,000 clones listed, approximately 89% are singletons. The germline V gene has CDR1 MRHNA and CDR2 SNTAGT. J gave up 7 bases and V 3 bases, and 7 bases lay outside the gene matches. This CDR3 is built from 14 residues. The clonotype comes from a woman aged 80 or over in a cohort sampled during active COVID-19. The V and J genes are TRBV6-4 and TRBJ1-2; 8 nucleotides align to TRBD1. Sequencing was carried out using peripheral blood. CDR3 sequence (DNA): TGTGCCAGCAGTGAGGGGCAGGGGGCTGCTGGCTACACCTTC. Residues: CASSEGQGAAGYTF.